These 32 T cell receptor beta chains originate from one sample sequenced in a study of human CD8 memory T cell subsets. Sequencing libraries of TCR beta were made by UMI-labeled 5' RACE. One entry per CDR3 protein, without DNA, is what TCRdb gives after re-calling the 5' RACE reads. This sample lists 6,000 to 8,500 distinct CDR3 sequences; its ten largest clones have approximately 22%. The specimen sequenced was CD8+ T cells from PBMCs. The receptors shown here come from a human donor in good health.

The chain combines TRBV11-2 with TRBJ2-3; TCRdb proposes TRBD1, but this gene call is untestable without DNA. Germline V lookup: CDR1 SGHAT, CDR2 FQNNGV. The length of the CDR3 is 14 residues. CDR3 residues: CASSFEDIYHTQYF.

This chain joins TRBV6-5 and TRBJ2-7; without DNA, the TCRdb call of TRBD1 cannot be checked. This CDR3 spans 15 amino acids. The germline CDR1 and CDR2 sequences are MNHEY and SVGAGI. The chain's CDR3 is CASHYYRDNTYEQYF.

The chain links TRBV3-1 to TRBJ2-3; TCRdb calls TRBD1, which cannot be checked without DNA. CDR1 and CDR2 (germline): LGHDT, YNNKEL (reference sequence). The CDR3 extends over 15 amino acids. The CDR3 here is CASSQEFGGGNTQYF.

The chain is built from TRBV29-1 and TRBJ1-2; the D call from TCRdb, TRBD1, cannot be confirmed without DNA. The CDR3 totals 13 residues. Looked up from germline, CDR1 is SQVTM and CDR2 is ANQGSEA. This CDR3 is CSVHRESSYGYTF.

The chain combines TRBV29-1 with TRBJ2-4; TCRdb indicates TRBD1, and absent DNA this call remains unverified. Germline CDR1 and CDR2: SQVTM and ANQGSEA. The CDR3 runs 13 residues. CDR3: CSVDDRVGNIQYF. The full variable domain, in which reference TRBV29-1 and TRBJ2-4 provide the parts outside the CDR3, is SAVISQKPSRDICQRGTSLTIQCQVDSQVTMMFWYRQQPGQSLTLIATANQGSEATYESGFVIDKFPISRPNLTFSTLTVSNMSPEDSSIYLCSVDDRVGNIQYFGAGTRLSVL.

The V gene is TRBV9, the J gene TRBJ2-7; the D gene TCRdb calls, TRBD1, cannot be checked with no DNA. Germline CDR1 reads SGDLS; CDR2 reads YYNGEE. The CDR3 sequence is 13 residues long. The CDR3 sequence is CASSVDGGYEQYF. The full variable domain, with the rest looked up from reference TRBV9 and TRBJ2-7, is DSGVTQTPKHLITATGQRVTLRCSPRSGDLSVYWYQQSLDQGLQFLIQYYNGEERAKGNILERFSAQQFPDLHSELNLSSLELGDSALYFCASSVDGGYEQYFGPGTRLTVT.

The CDR3 spells CASSYSIASGGDTQYF. The chain has TRBV6-5 and TRBJ2-3; TCRdb designates TRBD2, a call that cannot be tested without DNA. CDR3 size: 16 residues. The V gene's germline CDR1 is MNHEY and CDR2 SVGAGI.

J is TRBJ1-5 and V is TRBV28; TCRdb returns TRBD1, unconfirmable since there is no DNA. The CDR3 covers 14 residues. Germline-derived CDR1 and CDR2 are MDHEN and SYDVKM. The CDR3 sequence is CASSYGTGGQPQHF.

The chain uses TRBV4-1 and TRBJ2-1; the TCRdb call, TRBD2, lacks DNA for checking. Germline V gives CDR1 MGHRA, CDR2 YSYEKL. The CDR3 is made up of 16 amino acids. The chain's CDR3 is CASSQTGTSGINEQFF.

The chain's CDR3 is CASSSRRGTDTQYF. The chain uses TRBV4-2 and TRBJ2-3; TCRdb's assignment of TRBD1 cannot be checked, as there is no DNA. The CDR3 runs 14 residues. Germline values: CDR1 LGHNA, CDR2 YNFKEQ.

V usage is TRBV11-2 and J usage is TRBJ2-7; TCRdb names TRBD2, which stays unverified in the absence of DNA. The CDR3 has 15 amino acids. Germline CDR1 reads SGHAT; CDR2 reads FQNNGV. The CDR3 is CASSFSSGSNDEQYF.

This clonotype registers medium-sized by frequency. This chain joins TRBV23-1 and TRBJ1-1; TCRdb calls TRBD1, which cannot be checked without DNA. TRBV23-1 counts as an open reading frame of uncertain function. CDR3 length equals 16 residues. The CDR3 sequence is CASSQQTEVEDTEAFF.

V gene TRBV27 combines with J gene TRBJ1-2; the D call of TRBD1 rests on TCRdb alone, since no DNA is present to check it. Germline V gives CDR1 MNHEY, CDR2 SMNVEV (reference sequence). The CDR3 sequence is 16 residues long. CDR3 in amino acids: CASSLLGGAANYGYTF.

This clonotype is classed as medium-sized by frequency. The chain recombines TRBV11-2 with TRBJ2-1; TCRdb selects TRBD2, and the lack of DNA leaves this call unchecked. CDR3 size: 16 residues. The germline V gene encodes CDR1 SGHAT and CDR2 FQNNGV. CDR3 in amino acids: CASSPTTSGTYNEQFF. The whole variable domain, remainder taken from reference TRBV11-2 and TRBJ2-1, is EAGVAQSPRYKIIEKRQSVAFWCNPISGHATLYWYQQILGQGPKLLIQFQNNGVVDDSQLPKDRFSAERLKGVDSTLKIQPAKLEDSAVYLCASSPTTSGTYNEQFFGPGTRLTVL.

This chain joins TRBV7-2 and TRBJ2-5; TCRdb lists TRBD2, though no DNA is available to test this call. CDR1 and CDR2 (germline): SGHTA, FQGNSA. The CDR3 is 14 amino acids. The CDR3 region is CASSSLAGSETQYF.

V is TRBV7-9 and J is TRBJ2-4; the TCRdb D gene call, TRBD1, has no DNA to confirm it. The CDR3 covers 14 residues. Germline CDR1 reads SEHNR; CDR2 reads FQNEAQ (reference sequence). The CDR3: CASSPQTGEDIQYF.

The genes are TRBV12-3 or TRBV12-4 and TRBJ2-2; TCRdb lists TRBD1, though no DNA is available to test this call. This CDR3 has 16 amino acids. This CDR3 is CASRGDRDANTGELFF.

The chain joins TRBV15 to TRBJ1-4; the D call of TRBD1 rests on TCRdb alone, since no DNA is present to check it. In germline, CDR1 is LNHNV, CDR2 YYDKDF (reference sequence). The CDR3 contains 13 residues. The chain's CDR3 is CATSKGGEEKLFF.

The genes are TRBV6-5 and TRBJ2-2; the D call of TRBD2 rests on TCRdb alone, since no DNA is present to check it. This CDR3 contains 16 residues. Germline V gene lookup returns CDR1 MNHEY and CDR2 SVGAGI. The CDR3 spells CASSSLAGGPTGELFF.

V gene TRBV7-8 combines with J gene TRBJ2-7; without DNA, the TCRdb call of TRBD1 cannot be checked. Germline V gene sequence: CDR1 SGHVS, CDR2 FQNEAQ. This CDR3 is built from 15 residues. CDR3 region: CASSLHQGPSYEQYF.

CDR3 region: CASSLSSHGELFF. The V gene is TRBV27, the J gene TRBJ2-2. CDR3 length equals 13 residues. Germline CDR1 and CDR2: MNHEY and SMNVEV (reference sequence).

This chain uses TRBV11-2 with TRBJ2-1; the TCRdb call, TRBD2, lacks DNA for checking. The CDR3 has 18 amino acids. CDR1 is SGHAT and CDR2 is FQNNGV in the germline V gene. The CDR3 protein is CASCSGEVGSGPHNEQFF.

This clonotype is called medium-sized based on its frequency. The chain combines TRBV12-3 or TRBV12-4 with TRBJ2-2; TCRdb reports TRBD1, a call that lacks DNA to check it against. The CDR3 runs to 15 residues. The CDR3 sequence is CASTPGTGVTGELFF.

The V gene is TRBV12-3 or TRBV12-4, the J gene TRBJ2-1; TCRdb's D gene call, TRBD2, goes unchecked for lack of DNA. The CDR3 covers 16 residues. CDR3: CASSLGGLDTVYEQFF.

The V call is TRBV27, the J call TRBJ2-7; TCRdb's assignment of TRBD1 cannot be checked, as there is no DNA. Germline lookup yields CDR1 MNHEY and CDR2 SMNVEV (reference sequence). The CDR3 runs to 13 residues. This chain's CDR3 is CASSLRQTYEQYF.

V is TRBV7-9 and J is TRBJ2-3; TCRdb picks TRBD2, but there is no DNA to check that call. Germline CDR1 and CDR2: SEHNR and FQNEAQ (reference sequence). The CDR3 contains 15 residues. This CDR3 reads CASSLFAGLTDTQYF.

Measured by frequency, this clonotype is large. The CDR3 here is CASTDSHSYEQYF. The J gene is TRBJ2-7, the V gene TRBV7-9; the TRBD1 assignment by TCRdb is unverifiable without DNA. The germline gives CDR1 SEHNR, CDR2 FQNEAQ (reference sequence). This CDR3 is built from 13 residues. The full variable domain, its missing parts supplied by reference TRBV7-9 and TRBJ2-7, is DTGVSQNPRHKITKRGQNVTFRCDPISEHNRLYWYRQTLGQGPEFLTYFQNEAQLEKSRLLSDRFSAERPKGSFSTLEIQRTEQGDSAMYLCASTDSHSYEQYFGPGTRLTVT.

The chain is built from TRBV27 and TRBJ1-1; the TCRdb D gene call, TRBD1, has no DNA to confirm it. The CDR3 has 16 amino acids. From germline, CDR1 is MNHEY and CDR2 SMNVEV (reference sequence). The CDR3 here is CASSPTPTGGYTEAFF.

CDR3 residues: CASSQTPSYEQYF. V is TRBV19 and J is TRBJ2-7. Germline values: CDR1 LNHDA, CDR2 SQIVND (reference sequence). The CDR3 contains 13 residues.

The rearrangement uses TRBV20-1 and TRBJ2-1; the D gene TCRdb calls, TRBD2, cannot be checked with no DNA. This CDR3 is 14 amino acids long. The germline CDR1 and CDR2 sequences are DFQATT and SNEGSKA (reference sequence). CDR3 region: CSALTLLFYNEQFF.

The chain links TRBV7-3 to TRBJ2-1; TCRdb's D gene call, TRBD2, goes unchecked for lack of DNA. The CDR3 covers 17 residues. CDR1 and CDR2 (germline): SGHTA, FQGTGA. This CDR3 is CASSLTGLAEDPHEQFF.

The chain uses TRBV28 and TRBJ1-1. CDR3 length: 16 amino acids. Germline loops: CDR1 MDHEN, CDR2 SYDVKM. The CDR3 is CASRTMTLTENTEAFF. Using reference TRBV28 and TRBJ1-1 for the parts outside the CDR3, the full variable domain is DVKVTQSSRYLVKRTGEKVFLECVQDMDHENMFWYRQDPGLGLRLIYFSYDVKMKEKGDIPEGYSVSREKKERFSLILESASTNQTSMYLCASRTMTLTENTEAFFGQGTRLTVV.